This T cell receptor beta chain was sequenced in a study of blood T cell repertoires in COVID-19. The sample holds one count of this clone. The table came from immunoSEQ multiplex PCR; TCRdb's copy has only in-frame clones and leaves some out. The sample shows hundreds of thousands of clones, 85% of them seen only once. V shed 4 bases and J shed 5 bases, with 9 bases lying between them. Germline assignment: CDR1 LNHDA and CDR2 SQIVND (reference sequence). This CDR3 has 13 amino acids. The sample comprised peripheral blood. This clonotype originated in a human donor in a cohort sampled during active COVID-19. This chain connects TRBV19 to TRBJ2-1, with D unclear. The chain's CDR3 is CASSRAKNNEQFF. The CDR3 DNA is TGTGCCAGTAGTAGGGCTAAGAACAATGAGCAGTTCTTC.